The clone carrying this T cell receptor beta chain was seen a single time. This CDR3 spans 12 amino acids. Trimming pared 3 bases from V and 9 bases from J, leaving 9 bases between. Germline values: CDR1 MNHEY, CDR2 SMNVEV (reference sequence). Libraries were prepared by immunoSEQ multiplex PCR; TCRdb keeps only in-frame clonotypes and omits some of them. This sample has about 660,000 clones, with approximately 88% found just once. The entry originates in a study of shared T cell receptors in the human thymus. These data also featured in a second study, about human thymus T cells. That source notes: The people who donated were healthy Finnish babies having corrective surgery for congenital heart defects. Thymic tissue was derived from resections collected during corrective heart surgery. Thymic and blood repertoires seemed to favor certain V and J genes.

The genes are TRBV27 and TRBJ2-1; D is unclear. The material sequenced was thymocytes. This receptor was obtained from a boy less than two years old with a congenital heart defect. The chain's CDR3 is CASSFTRSEQFF. Here the CDR3 DNA reads TGTGCCAGCAGTTTCACACGAAGTGAGCAGTTCTTC.